This TCR beta chain was captured by sequencing in a study of cytomegalovirus exposure and HLA in healthy donors. The CDR3 runs 14 residues. Looked up from germline, CDR1 is SQVTM and CDR2 is ANQGSEA. The V and J ends lost 4 bases and 5 bases, in that order; junction bases with no gene match: 10. About this clone: The antigen is undetermined.

Vbeta (60) and Jbeta (13) primers were used in the PCR. Here immunoSEQ multiplex PCR was the method, and the copy in TCRdb shows in-frame clones only, minus some. Altogether fewer than 250,000 clones are present, around 79% being singletons, with the ten largest covering roughly 1.6%. Study results and caveats: The classifier reportedly diagnosed cytomegalovirus status with high specificity and sensitivity.

The sequence was obtained from a young woman in good health and CMV-seronegative. The V and J genes are TRBV29-1 and TRBJ1-1; 7 nucleotides align to TRBD1. Input material: PBMCs. The CDR3 DNA reads TGCAGCGTTGGAGCAACCACGACAGGGACTGAAGCTTTCTTT. It yields the protein CSVGATTTGTEAFF.